This T cell receptor beta chain stems from a study of CD8+CD57+ T cells in acquired aplastic anemia. The germline gives CDR1 SGHVS, CDR2 FNYEAQ. This CDR3 region has 15 residues. V lost 4 bases, J lost 5 bases, and 6 bases stayed unmatched. Study observations and caveats: Shared by patients and controls, approximately 29 CD8+ CDR3s were abundant in patients.

In this sample, this clonotype turned up a few times. Its antigen is unknown. Just one base apart from a much larger clone, this may be a read error. Both TCR beta VDJ combination and CDR3 sequence profiling were carried out. Genomic DNA was the template for this profiling. One entry per CDR3 protein, called by TCRdb with MiXCR from the reads. The sample lists roughly 180,000 distinct CDR3 sequences; approximately 49% were seen once. This clonotype was sampled from a human donor in good health. The V call is TRBV7-6, the J call TRBJ1-1, with 11 bases lining up with TRBD1. The sequenced sample consisted of sorted CD4+, CD8+, or CD8+CD57+ T cells (not recorded which) from PBMCs. As DNA, the CDR3 is TGTGCCAGCAGCTACAAGGACAGGGGGCGAACTGAAGCTTTCTTT. Protein product: CASSYKDRGRTEAFF.